The present TCR beta chain was sequenced within a study of blood T cell repertoires in COVID-19. Study summary: Material from acute and convalescent COVID-19 was sourced from the United States, Italy and Spain. PBMCs, B-cell-depleted T cells, or T cells were the source of the cDNA or gDNA that made up the material.

The germline V and J ends were trimmed by 1 base and 3 bases, with 8 bases remaining between them. The germline CDR1 and CDR2 sequences are SGHRS and YFSETQ. CDR3 length equals 15 residues. How the authors handled the data: Quantification of nucleated cells was approximated via reference gene primer amplification. The repertoire was sequenced with immunoSEQ multiplex PCR; TCRdb's copy has only in-frame clones and lacks some. V and J calls and clone size come straight from that table; D and trimming were deduced from the DNA. This table holds about 40,000 clones, roughly 73% found once. The sample was peripheral blood. The TCR originated in a woman aged 70-85 years with acute or convalescent COVID-19. The rearrangement uses TRBV5-1 and TRBJ1-6, with a weak D call TRBD1 (6 bases). The CDR3 DNA reads TGCGCCAGCAGCTTGCAGGGACACTATAATTCACCCCTCCACTTT. Protein product: CASSLQGHYNSPLHF.